This T cell receptor (beta chain) emerged from a study of blood T cells in healthy people across ages. The table lists this clonotype with a few counts. V lost 6 bases and J 8 bases, leaving 7 bases between the germline ends. Germline CDR1 and CDR2: MDHEN and SYDVKM. This CDR3 is built from 10 residues. Combining a sample-barcoded 5' primer with a J-beta primer mix, a second PCR ran for about 7 to 12 cycles. Every sample returned 2.5 million or more CDR3-containing paired-end reads. TCRdb fed the 5' RACE reads into MiXCR, producing one record per CDR3 protein. The sample shows under 1,100,000 distinct CDR3 sequences, roughly 24% of them seen only once. The data also belong to a second study, concerning T cells of mothers and their children.

The sample was blood. This sequence joins TRBV28 and TRBJ1-2; D not resolved. This clonotype was sampled from a girl between 2 and 10 years old in good health. The CDR3 loop reads CASRGKGYTF. In nucleotides, the CDR3 is TGTGCCAGCAGGGGGAAGGGCTACACCTTC.